Listed here is a single TCR beta chain. Its antigen is undetermined. These data are taken from a study of cytomegalovirus exposure and HLA in healthy donors. Broader study findings: The tendency of first-cohort TCR clusters to co-occur in the 100 to 150 validation repertoires emerged from a later analysis. Using the classifier, cytomegalovirus status was reportedly diagnosed with high specificity and sensitivity. The authors listed around 150 TCR beta chains as cytomegalovirus-associated.

The donors formed part of the 120-subject validation cohort, distinct from the roughly 670-subject first cohort. TCRdb keeps only in-frame clones here, not all; method: immunoSEQ multiplex PCR. The sample has roughly 300,000 clones; 88% are singletons. The sequence was obtained from a woman aged 18 to 35 in good health and CMV-seronegative. Sequencing was performed on PBMCs.

CDR3 residues: CASSLSVDRGRNYGYTF. The CDR3 DNA reads TGTGCCAGCAGTTTATCAGTGGACAGGGGTAGGAACTATGGCTACACCTTC. The chain employs TRBV27 and TRBJ1-2; TRBD1 aligns across 9 bases. In germline, CDR1 is MNHEY, CDR2 SMNVEV (reference sequence). Trimming took 0 bases from V and 2 from J; bases not matched to a gene: 7. The CDR3 has 17 amino acids.